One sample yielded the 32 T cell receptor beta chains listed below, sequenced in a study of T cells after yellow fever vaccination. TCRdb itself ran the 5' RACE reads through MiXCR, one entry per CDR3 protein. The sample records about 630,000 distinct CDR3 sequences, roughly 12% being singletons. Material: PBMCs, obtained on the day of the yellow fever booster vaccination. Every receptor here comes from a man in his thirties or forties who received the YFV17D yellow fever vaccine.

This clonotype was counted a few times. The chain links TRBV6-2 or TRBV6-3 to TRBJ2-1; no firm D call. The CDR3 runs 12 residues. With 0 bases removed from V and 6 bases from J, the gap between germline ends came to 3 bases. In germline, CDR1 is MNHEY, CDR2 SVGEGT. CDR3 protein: CASSYSVNEQFF. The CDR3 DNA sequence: TGTGCCAGCAGTTACTCCGTCAATGAGCAGTTCTTC.

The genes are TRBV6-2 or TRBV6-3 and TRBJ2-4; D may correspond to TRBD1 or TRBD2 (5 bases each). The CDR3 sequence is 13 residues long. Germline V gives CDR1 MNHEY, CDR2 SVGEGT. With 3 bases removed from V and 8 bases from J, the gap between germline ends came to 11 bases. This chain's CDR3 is CASSYVSGHIQYF. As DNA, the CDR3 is TGTGCCAGCAGTTATGTCTCGGGGCACATTCAGTACTTC.

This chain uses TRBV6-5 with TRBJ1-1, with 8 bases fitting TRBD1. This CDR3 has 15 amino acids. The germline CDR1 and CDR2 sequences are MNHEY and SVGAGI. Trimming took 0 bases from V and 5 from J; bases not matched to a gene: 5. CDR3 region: CASSYSHRGNTEAFF. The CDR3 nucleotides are TGTGCCAGCAGTTACTCGCACAGGGGGAATACTGAAGCTTTCTTT.

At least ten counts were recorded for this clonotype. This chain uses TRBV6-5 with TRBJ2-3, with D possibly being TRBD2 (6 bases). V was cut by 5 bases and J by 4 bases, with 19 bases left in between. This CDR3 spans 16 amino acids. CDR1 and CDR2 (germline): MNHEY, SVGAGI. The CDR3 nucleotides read TGTGCCAGCAGTAACCCTCAAATGGAGGGTTCAGATACGCAGTATTTT. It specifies CASSNPQMEGSDTQYF.

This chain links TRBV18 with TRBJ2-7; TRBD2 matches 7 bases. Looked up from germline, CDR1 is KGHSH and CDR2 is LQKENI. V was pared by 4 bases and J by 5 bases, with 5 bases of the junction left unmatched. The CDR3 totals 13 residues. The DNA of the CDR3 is TGTGCCAGCTCACAGTTGCGGGAGAACGAGCAGTACTTC. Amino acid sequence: CASSQLRENEQYF.

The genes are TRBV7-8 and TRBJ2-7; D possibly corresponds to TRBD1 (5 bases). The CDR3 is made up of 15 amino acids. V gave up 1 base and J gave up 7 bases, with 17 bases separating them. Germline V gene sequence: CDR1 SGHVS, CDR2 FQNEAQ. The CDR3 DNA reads TGTGCCAGCAGCTTAGGGGGCTTAGTCTTATTGGAGCAGTACTTC. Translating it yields CASSLGGLVLLEQYF.

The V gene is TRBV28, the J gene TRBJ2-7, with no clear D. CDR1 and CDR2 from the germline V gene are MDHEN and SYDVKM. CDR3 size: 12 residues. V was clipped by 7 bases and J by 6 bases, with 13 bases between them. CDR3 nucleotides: TGTGCCAGCAAACGACCCGGGTCCGAGCAGTACTTC. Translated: CASKRPGSEQYF.

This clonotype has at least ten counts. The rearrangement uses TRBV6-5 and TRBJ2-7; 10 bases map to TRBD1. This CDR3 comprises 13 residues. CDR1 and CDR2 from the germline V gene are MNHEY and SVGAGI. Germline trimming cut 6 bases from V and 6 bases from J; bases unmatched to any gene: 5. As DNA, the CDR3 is TGTGCCAGCAGCCCCGGGACAGGGGTCGAGCAGTACTTC. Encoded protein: CASSPGTGVEQYF.

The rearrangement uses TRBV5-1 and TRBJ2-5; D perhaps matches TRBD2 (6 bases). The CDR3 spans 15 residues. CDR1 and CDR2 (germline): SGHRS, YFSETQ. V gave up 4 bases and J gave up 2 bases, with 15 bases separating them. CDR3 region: CASSERLEVQETQYF. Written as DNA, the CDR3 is TGCGCCAGCAGCGAACGACTAGAGGTACAAGAGACCCAGTACTTC. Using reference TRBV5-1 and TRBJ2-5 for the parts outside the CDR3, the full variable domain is KAGVTQTPRYLIKTRGQQVTLSCSPISGHRSVSWYQQTPGQGLQFLFEYFSETQRNKGNFPGRFSGRQFSNSRSEMNVSTLELGDSALYLCASSERLEVQETQYFGPGTRLLVL.

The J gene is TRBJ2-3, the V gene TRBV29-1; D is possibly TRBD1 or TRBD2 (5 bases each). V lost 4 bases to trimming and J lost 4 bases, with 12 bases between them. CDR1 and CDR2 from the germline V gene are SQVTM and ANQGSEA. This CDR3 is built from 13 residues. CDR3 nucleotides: TGCAGCGTTGGGTCCGGGGCGGCAGATACGCAGTATTTT. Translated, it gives CSVGSGAADTQYF.

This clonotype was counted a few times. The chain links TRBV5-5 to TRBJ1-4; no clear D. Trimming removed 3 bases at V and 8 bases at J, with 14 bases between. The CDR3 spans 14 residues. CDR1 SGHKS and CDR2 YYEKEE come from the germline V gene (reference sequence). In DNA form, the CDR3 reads TGTGCCAGCAGCTACGGGAGTGTGGGAGAAAAACTGTTTTTT. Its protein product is CASSYGSVGEKLFF.

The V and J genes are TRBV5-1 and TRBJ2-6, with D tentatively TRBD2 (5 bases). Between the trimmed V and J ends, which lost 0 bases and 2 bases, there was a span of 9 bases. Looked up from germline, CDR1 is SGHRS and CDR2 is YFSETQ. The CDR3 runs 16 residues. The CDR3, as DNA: TGCGCCAGCAGCTTGGTACAGACTACTGGGGCCAACGTCCTGACTTTC. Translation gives CASSLVQTTGANVLTF.

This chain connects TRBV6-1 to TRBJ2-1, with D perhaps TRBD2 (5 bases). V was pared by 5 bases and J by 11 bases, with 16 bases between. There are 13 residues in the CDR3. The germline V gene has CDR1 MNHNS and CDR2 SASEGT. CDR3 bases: TGTGCCAGCAGTCAGACGCGGACTGCACAGCAGTTCTTC. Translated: CASSQTRTAQQFF.

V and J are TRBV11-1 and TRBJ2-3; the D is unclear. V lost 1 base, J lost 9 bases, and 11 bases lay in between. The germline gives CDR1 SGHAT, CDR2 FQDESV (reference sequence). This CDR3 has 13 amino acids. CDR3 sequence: CASSLEASETQYF. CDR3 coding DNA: TGTGCCAGCAGCTTAGAAGCCAGCGAGACGCAGTATTTT.

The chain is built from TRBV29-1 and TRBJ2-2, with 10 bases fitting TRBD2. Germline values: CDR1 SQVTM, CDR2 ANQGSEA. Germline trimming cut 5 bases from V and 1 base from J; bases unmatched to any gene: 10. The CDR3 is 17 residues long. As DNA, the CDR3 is TGCAGCGTTCGCCTAGCGGGAGTTTTCGGGAACACCGGGGAGCTGTTTTTT. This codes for CSVRLAGVFGNTGELFF.

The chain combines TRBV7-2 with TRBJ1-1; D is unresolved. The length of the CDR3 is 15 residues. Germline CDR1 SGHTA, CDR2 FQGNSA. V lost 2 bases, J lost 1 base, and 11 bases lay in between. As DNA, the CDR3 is TGTGCCAGCAGCTTACTTCTAAAGGGGAACACTGAAGCTTTCTTT. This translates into CASSLLLKGNTEAFF.

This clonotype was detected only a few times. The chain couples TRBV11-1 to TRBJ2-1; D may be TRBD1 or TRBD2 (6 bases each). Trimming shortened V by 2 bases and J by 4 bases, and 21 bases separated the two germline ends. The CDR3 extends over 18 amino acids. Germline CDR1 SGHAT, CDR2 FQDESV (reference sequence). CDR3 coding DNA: TGTGCCAGCAGCTTATCGGGGGCGGCGGGAAACCTGTACAATGAGCAGTTCTTC. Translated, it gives CASSLSGAAGNLYNEQFF.

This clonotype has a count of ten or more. The CDR3 region is CASSPLGRMALEQYF. Written as DNA, the CDR3 is TGTGCCAGCAGCCCCCTCGGGAGGATGGCACTCGAGCAGTACTTC. The chain couples TRBV3-1 to TRBJ2-7; 7 bases fit TRBD2. CDR3 length equals 15 residues. Germline CDR1 and CDR2: LGHDT and YNNKEL (reference sequence). J was trimmed by 6 bases and V by 4 bases; bases with no gene match: 12.

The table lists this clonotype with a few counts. CDR3 sequence (DNA): TGCGCCAGCAGCTTGGTGAGCGCGAGCTCCTACAATGAGCAGTTCTTC. Amino acid sequence: CASSLVSASSYNEQFF. This rearrangement joins TRBV5-1 to TRBJ2-1, with unresolved D. Trimming removed 0 bases from V and 0 bases from J, with 10 bases in between. The CDR3 runs to 16 residues. The V gene's germline CDR1 is SGHRS and CDR2 YFSETQ.

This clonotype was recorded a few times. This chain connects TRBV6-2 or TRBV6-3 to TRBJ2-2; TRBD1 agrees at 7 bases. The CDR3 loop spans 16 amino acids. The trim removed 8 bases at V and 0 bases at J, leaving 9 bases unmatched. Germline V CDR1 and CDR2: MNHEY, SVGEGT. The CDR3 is CASEGAETTNTGELFF. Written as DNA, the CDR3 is TGTGCCAGCGAGGGGGCCGAGACAACGAACACCGGGGAGCTGTTTTTT.

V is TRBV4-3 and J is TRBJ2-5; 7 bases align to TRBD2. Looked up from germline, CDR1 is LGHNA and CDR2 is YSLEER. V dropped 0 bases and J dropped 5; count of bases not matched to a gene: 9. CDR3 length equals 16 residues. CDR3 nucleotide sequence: TGCGCCAGCAGCCAAGAATTGTGGGAGGGCATCGAGACCCAGTACTTC. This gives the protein CASSQELWEGIETQYF.

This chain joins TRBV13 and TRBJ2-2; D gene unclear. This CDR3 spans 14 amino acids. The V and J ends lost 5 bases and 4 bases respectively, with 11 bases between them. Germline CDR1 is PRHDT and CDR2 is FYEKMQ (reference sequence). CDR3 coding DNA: TGTGCCAGCAGCCCTTCGACCCTCACCGGGGAGCTGTTTTTT. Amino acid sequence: CASSPSTLTGELFF.

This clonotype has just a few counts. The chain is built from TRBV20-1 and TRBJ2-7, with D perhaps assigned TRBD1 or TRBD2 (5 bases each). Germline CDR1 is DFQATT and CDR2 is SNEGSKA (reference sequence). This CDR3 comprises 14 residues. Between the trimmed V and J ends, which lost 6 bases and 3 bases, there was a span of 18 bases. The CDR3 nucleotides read TGCAGTGCCCCCCCAAGGGGACGGATCTACGAGCAGTACTTC. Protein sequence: CSAPPRGRIYEQYF.

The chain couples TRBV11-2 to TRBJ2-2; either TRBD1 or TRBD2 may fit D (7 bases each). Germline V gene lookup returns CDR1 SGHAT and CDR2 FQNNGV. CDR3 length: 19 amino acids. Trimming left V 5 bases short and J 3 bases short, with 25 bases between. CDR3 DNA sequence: TGTGCCAGCAGCGGAAGGCCAGGGGGTCCTAGCGGATACACCGGGGAGCTGTTTTTT. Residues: CASSGRPGGPSGYTGELFF.

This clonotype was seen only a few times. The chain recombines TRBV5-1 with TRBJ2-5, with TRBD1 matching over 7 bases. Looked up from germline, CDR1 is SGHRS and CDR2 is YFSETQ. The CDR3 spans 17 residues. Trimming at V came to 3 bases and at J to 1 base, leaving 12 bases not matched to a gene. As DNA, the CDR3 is TGCGCCAGCAGCTCGCCCTCGACAGGGCTGGGCCAAGAGACCCAGTACTTC. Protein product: CASSSPSTGLGQETQYF. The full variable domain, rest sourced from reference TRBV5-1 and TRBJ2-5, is KAGVTQTPRYLIKTRGQQVTLSCSPISGHRSVSWYQQTPGQGLQFLFEYFSETQRNKGNFPGRFSGRQFSNSRSEMNVSTLELGDSALYLCASSSPSTGLGQETQYFGPGTRLLVL.

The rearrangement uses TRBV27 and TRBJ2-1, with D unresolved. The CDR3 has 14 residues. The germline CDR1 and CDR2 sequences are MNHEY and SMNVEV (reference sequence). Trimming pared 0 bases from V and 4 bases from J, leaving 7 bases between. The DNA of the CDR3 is TGTGCCAGCAGTTTATCAGCCAGTTACAATGAGCAGTTCTTC. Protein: CASSLSASYNEQFF.

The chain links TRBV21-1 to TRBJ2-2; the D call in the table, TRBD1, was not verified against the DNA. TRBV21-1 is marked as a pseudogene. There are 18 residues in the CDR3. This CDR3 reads CASKNGTPMLDGGEELFF. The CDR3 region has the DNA TGTGCCAGCAAGAACGGGACCCCTATGTTAGATGGAGGGGAGGAGCTGTTTTTT.

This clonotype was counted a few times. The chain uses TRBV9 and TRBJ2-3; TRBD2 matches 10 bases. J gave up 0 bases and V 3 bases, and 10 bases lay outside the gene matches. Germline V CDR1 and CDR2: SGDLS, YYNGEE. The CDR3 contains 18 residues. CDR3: CASSEEREGRFSTDTQYF. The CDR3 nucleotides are TGTGCCAGCAGCGAAGAGCGGGAGGGCCGCTTCAGCACAGATACGCAGTATTTT.

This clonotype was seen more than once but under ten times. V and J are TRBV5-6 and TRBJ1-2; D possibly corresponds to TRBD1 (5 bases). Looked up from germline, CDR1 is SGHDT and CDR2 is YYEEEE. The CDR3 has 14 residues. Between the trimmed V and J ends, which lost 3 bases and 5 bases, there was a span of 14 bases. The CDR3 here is CASSYRRQGYGYTF. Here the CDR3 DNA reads TGTGCCAGCAGCTACCGACGGCAGGGTTATGGCTACACCTTC.

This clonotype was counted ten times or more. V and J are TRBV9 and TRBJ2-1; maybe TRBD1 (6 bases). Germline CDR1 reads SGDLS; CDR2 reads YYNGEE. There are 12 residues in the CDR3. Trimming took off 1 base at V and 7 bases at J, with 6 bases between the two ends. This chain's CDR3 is CASSVQGNEQFF. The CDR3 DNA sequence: TGTGCCAGCAGCGTACAGGGGAATGAGCAGTTCTTC. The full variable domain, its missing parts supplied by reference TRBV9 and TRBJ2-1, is DSGVTQTPKHLITATGQRVTLRCSPRSGDLSVYWYQQSLDQGLQFLIQYYNGEERAKGNILERFSAQQFPDLHSELNLSSLELGDSALYFCASSVQGNEQFFGPGTRLTVL.

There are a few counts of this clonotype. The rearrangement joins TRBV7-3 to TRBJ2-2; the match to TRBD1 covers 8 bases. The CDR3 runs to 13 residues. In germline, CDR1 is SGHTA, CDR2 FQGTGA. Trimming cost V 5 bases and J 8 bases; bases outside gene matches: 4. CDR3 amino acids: CASSIWTGGELFF. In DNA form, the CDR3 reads TGTGCCAGCAGCATCTGGACAGGGGGGGAGCTGTTTTTT.

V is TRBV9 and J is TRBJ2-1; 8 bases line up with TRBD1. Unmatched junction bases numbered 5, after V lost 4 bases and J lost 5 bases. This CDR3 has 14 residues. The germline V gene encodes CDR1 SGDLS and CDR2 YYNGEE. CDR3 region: CASSTRTGHNEQFF. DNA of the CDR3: TGTGCCAGCAGCACAAGGACAGGGCACAATGAGCAGTTCTTC.